The TCR beta chain under discussion was sequenced for a study of blood T cell repertoires in COVID-19. The V gene's germline CDR1 is SGDLS and CDR2 YYNGEE. There are 15 residues in the CDR3. V was cut by 2 bases and J by 3 bases, with 9 bases left in between. Sequencing used immunoSEQ multiplex PCR; TCRdb keeps in-frame clones, though not all of them. Of under 200,000 clones listed, approximately 82% are singletons. Input material: PBMCs or T cells enriched from blood (not recorded which). This TCR was recovered from a woman aged 45-60 years in a cohort exposed to, infected with or recovered from COVID-19 (not recorded which). V usage is TRBV9 and J usage is TRBJ1-6; D ambiguous. CDR3: CASSVGRDYNSPLHF. CDR3 nucleotides: TGTGCCAGCAGCGTCGGACGGGACTATAATTCACCCCTCCACTTT.